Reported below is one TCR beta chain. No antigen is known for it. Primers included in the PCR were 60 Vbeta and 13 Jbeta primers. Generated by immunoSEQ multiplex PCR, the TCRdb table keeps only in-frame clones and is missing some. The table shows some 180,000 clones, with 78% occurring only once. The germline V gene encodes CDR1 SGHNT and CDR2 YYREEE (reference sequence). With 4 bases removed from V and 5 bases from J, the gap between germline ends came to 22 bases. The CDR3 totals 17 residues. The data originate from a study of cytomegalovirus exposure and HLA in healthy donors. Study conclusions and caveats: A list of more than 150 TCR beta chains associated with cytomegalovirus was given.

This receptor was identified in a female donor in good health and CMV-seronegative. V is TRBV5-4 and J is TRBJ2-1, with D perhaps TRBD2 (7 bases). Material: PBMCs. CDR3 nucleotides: TGTGCCAGCAGCCCCCCCGTTTTGGGGGGGGCTAACAATGAGCAGTTCTTC. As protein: CASSPPVLGGANNEQFF.